This is a list of T cell receptor beta chains from one sample in a study of shared clonotypes between healthy human individuals. Clones were sequenced by immunoSEQ multiplex PCR, and TCRdb holds only the in-frame ones, with some missing. This sample yields some 2,100,000 clones, of which approximately 94% are seen a single time; over 0.1% belongs to the top ten. The sequencing sample was made of naive CD4+ T cells sorted from blood. The receptors were gathered from a man aged 18 to 35 in good health. CDR3s include the opening cysteine and the closing phenylalanine or tryptophan. D genes are given only for firm matches. Rows may omit the clone size; those that give it use once, few, many or a size class.

>NA|TRBD1|TRBV7-2|TRBJ2-7|13
CASSYGTVYEQYF
TGTGCCAGCAGCTACGGGACAGTTTACGAGCAGTACTTC
>NA|NA|TRBV7-9|TRBJ2-5|13
CASTTAGPGTQYF
TGTGCCAGCACTACGGCAGGGCCGGGGACCCAGTACTTC
>NA|TRBD1|TRBV19|TRBJ2-5|16
CASSNPGTGILETQYF
TGTGCCAGTAGTAATCCCGGGACAGGGATTCTAGAGACCCAGTACTTC
>NA|NA|TRBV30|TRBJ1-1|13
CAGRVNLNTEAFF
TGTGCCGGTAGGGTTAATTTGAACACTGAAGCTTTCTTT
>NA|TRBD2|TRBV5-6|TRBJ2-7|15
CASSLAGVLSYEQYF
TGTGCCAGCAGTTTAGCGGGAGTTCTTTCCTACGAGCAGTACTTC
>NA|NA|TRBV5-1|TRBJ1-4|14
CASSFDMTNEKLFF
TGCGCCAGCAGCTTCGACATGACGAATGAAAAACTGTTTTTT
>NA|TRBD2|TRBV9|TRBJ2-6|20
CASSVSPLAGAISGANVLTF
TGTGCCAGCAGCGTATCCCCACTAGCGGGGGCCATCTCTGGGGCCAACGTCCTGACTTTC
>NA|TRBD2|TRBV5-1|TRBJ2-3|18
CASSQLNLLAASTDTQYF
TGCGCCAGCAGCCAACTTAACCTACTAGCGGCTAGCACAGATACGCAGTATTTT
>NA|NA|TRBV18|TRBJ2-7|12
CASSPSAYEQYF
TGTGCCAGCTCACCATCGGCCTACGAGCAGTACTTC
>NA|NA|TRBV15|TRBJ2-3|15
CATSRKDGTTDTQYF
TGTGCCACCAGCAGAAAGGACGGAACCACAGATACGCAGTATTTT
>NA|NA|TRBV29-1|TRBJ1-2|13
CSVDTGRYYGYTF
TGCAGCGTTGATACAGGGAGATACTATGGCTACACCTTC
>NA|TRBD2|TRBV5-1|TRBJ2-7|13
CATSFGLAGEQYF
TGCGCCACCTCTTTCGGACTAGCGGGGGAGCAGTACTTC
>NA|TRBD1|TRBV25-1|TRBJ1-6|16
CASSGHTGGFNSPLHF
TGTGCCAGCAGTGGACATACAGGGGGCTTTAATTCACCCCTCCACTTT
>NA|NA|TRBV7-6|TRBJ2-5|12
CASSLSGETQYF
TGTGCCAGCAGCCTTTCTGGGGAGACCCAGTACTTC
>NA|NA|TRBV30|TRBJ1-4|14
CAWSSRSSYEKLFF
TGTGCCTGGAGTAGCAGGTCCTCGTATGAAAAACTGTTTTTT
>once|TRBD2|TRBV5-1|TRBJ2-3|17
CASSFGLAGGFADTQYF
TGCGCCAGCAGCTTCGGACTAGCGGGGGGTTTTGCAGATACGCAGTATTTT
>NA|TRBD1|TRBV7-8|TRBJ1-1|17
CASSLATRGRMNTEAFF
TGTGCCAGCAGCTTAGCGACCAGGGGGCGCATGAACACTGAAGCTTTCTTT
>NA|NA|TRBV6-1|TRBJ1-3|14
CASSDKGSGNTIYF
TGTGCCAGCAGTGACAAGGGTTCTGGAAACACCATATATTTT
>NA|NA|TRBV5-4|TRBJ2-2|15
CASSPRSANTGELFF
TGTGCCAGCAGCCCCCGGAGCGCGAACACCGGGGAGCTGTTTTTT
>NA|NA|TRBV27|TRBJ1-5|16
CASSLLGTVSNQPQHF
TGTGCCAGCAGTTTACTGGGGACGGTAAGTAATCAGCCCCAGCATTTT
>NA|TRBD2|TRBV6-6|TRBJ2-1|15
CASKHRGGWYNEQFF
TGTGCCAGCAAGCATCGGGGGGGCTGGTACAATGAGCAGTTCTTC
>NA|TRBD1|TRBV5-1|TRBJ2-7|14
CASSPGQGASEQYF
TGCGCCAGCAGCCCGGGACAGGGTGCGTCCGAGCAGTACTTC
>NA|TRBD2|TRBV9|TRBJ2-7|18
CASSSRVSSGRLAYEQYF
TGTGCCAGCAGCTCTCGGGTATCTAGCGGGAGGTTAGCTTACGAGCAGTACTTC
>NA|NA|TRBV25-1|TRBJ2-3|15
CASSLTSGSTDTQYF
TGTGCCAGCAGTTTGACAAGCGGAAGCACAGATACGCAGTATTTT
>NA|NA|TRBV18|TRBJ2-5|13
CASSPPRGETQYF
TGTGCCAGCTCACCACCGAGGGGAGAGACCCAGTACTTC
>NA|TRBD1|TRBV28|TRBJ2-7|14
CASSPGTGNYEQYF
TGTGCCAGCAGTCCCGGGACAGGGAACTACGAGCAGTACTTC
>NA|NA|TRBV7-2|TRBJ1-1|11
CASSQGQEVFF
TGTGCCAGCAGCCAAGGACAAGAAGTTTTCTTT
>NA|TRBD2|TRBV30|TRBJ2-1|14
CAWSPLAIYNEQFF
TGTGCCTGGAGCCCACTAGCGATCTACAATGAGCAGTTCTTC
>NA|TRBD1|TRBV28|TRBJ2-7|12
CASRTGQGEQYF
TGTGCCAGCAGGACGGGACAGGGAGAGCAGTACTTC
>NA|NA|TRBV2|TRBJ2-3|15
CASRDGGLYTDTQYF
TGTGCCAGCAGGGACGGGGGCTTATACACAGATACGCAGTATTTT
>few|NA|TRBV10-3|TRBJ1-2|13
CAIRGIRGPGYTF
TGTGCCATCAGGGGGATTAGGGGCCCTGGCTACACCTTC
>NA|NA|TRBV5-1|TRBJ2-2|15
CASSNTGSNTGELFF
TGCGCCAGCAGCAATACAGGGTCGAACACCGGGGAGCTGTTTTTT
>NA|TRBD2|TRBV19|TRBJ2-5|13
CASRGLGQETQYF
TGTGCCAGTAGAGGACTAGGCCAAGAGACCCAGTACTTC
>NA|NA|TRBV6-1|TRBJ2-7|17
CASSEAGGSGAPYEQYF
TGTGCCAGCAGTGAAGCCGGCGGGTCTGGGGCTCCCTACGAGCAGTACTTC
>once|NA|TRBV28|TRBJ1-2|12
CASMRGMGGYTF
TGTGCCAGCATGAGGGGGATGGGTGGCTACACCTTC
>NA|NA|TRBV7-6|TRBJ2-7|18
CASSLIAPINRAVYEQYF
TGTGCCAGCAGCTTAATCGCCCCGATAAACAGGGCGGTCTACGAGCAGTACTTC
>NA|NA|TRBV10-2|TRBJ2-1|15
CASSLTPISYNEQFF
TGCGCCAGCAGCCTGACCCCTATTTCCTACAATGAGCAGTTCTTC
>NA|TRBD1|TRBV7-9|TRBJ1-3|17
CASSLGTGVSSGNTIYF
TGTGCCAGCAGCTTAGGGACAGGGGTCAGCTCTGGAAACACCATATATTTT
>few|NA|TRBV7-9|TRBJ2-2|9
CASSGELFF
TGTGCCAGCAGCGGGGAGCTGTTTTTT
>NA|NA|TRBV2|TRBJ2-1|13
CASTRTVTNEQFF
TGTGCCAGCACCAGGACAGTTACCAATGAGCAGTTCTTC